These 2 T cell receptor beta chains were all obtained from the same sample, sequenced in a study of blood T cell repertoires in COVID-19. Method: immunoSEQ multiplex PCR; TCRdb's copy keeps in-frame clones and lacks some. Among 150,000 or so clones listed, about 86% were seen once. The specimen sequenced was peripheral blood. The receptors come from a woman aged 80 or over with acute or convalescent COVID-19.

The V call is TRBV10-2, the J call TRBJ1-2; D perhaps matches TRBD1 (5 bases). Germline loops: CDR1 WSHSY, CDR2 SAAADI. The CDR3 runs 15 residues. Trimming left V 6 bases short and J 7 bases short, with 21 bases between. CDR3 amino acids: CASSPSIGTGGGYTF. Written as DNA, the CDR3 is TGCGCCAGCAGCCCTAGCATCGGGACTGGGGGTGGCTACACCTTC.

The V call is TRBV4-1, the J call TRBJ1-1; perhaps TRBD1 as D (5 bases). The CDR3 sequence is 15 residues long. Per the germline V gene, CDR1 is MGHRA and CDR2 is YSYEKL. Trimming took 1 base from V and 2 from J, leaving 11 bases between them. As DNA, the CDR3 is TGCGCCAGCAGCCAAGGAGACAGCCTAAACACTGAAGCTTTCTTT. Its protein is CASSQGDSLNTEAFF.